The clone carrying this T cell receptor beta chain came up many times. The antigen remains unidentified. These data are taken from a study of breast tumors, draining lymph nodes, adjacent tissues. The CDR3 runs to 15 residues. Trimming at V came to 6 bases and at J to 7 bases, leaving 11 bases not matched to a gene. Germline V CDR1 and CDR2: DFQATT, SNEGSKA (reference sequence). Overall study findings and caveats: Most tumor T cells seemingly derive from lymph node, then expand in tumor. Compared with basal-like, luminal-like tumors shared significantly more repertoire with nontumor tissue.

TCRdb fed the multiplex PCR reads into MiXCR, producing one record per CDR3 protein. The sample yields approximately 280,000 distinct CDR3 sequences, around 30% seen once. Samples came from axillary lymph nodes draining the breast cancer. Sequencing was performed on axillary lymph node tissue. The chain couples TRBV20-1 to TRBJ2-1; 11 bases map to TRBD2. The clonotype originates from a female donor with breast cancer. Some clones in this sample may be carry-over from other donors' samples. CDR3 sequence (DNA): TGCAGTGCCCCCCTCCCTAGCGGGGGGCCGAATGAGCAGTTCTTC. Its translation is CSAPLPSGGPNEQFF.